Listed here are 2 T cell receptor beta chains from one sample, sequenced in a study of blood T cell repertoires in COVID-19. Repertoires were generated with immunoSEQ multiplex PCR, while TCRdb's copy carries only in-frame clones and drops some. This sample carries roughly 99,000 clones, over 75% of them seen once, and the ten largest clones take roughly 10%. Specimen: peripheral blood. The receptor source for this set is an elderly woman with acute or convalescent COVID-19.

This clone was picked up a small number of times. The rearrangement links TRBV28 to TRBJ1-4, with no clear D. Trimming left V 8 bases short and J 4 bases short, with 11 bases between. CDR1 is MDHEN, CDR2 SYDVKM, per germline. The CDR3 loop spans 13 amino acids. For the CDR3, the DNA is TGTGCCAGCGCGGGAGGGTATAATGAAAAACTGTTTTTT. As protein: CASAGGYNEKLFF. Looking up the rest from reference TRBV28 and TRBJ1-4 gives the full variable domain: DVKVTQSSRYLVKRTGEKVFLECVQDMDHENMFWYRQDPGLGLRLIYFSYDVKMKEKGDIPEGYSVSREKKERFSLILESASTNQTSMYLCASAGGYNEKLFFGSGTQLSVL.

The chain has TRBV5-1 and TRBJ2-5, with 7 bases fitting TRBD1. Losses at the gene ends were 4 bases for V and 6 bases for J; bases not matched to a gene: 12. CDR1 is SGHRS, CDR2 YFSETQ, per germline. The CDR3 runs to 15 residues. The DNA of the CDR3 is TGCGCCAGCAGCCGACAGGGCAACCAAGAGCAGACCCAGTACTTC. Amino acids: CASSRQGNQEQTQYF.